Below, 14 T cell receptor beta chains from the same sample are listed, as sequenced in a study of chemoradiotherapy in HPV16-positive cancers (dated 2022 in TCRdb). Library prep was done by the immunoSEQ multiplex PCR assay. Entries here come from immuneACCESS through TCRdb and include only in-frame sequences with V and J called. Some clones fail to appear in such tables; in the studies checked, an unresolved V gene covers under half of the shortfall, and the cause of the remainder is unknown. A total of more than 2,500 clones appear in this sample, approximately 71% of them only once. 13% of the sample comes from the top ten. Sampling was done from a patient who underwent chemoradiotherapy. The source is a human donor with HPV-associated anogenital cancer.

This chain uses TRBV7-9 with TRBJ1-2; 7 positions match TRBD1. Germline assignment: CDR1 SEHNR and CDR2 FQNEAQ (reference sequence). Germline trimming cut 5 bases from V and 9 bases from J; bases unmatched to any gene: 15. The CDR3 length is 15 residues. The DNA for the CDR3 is TGTGCCAGCAGCCCTCATCGGGACAGACTAGTTAGCTACACCTTC. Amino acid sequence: CASSPHRDRLVSYTF.

The CDR3 loop reads CASSLGRTSNQPQHF. The DNA for the CDR3 is TGTGCCAGCAGCTTAGGACGGACTAGCAATCAGCCCCAGCATTTT. The V gene is TRBV7-2, the J gene TRBJ1-5; no clear D. The V end lost 1 base, the J end lost 0 bases, and 7 bases lay between the germline ends. The CDR3 runs to 15 residues. Germline lookup yields CDR1 SGHTA and CDR2 FQGNSA.

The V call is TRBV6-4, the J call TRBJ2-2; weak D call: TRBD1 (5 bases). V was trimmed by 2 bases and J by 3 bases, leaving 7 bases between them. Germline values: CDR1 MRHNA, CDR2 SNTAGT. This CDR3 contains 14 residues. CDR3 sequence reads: CASSDATDTGELFF. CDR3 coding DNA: TGTGCCAGCAGTGACGCGACAGACACCGGGGAGCTGTTTTTT.

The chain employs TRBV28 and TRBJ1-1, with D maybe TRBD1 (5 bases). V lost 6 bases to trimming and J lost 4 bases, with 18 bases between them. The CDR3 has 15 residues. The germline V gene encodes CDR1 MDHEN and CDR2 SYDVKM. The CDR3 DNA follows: TGTGCCAGCAGAACTCCCACGACCGGGGGCACTGAAGCTTTCTTT. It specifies CASRTPTTGGTEAFF.

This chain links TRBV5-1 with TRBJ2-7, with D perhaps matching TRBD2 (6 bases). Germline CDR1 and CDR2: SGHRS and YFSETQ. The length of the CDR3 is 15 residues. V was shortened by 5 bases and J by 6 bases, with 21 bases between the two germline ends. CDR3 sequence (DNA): TGCGCCAGCAGTTTCACTCCGGGGGTAGAAGGCGAGCAGTACTTC. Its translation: CASSFTPGVEGEQYF.

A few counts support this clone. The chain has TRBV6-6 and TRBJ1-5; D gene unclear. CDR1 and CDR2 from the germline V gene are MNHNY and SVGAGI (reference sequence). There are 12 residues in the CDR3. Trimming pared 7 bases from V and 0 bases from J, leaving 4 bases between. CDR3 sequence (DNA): TGTGCCAGCACCCATAGCAATCAGCCCCAGCATTTT. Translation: CASTHSNQPQHF.

The CDR3 DNA follows: TGTGCCAGTTCTAGGCCGTCTGGGGACACTGAAGCTTTCTTT. This codes for CASSRPSGDTEAFF. The chain recombines TRBV19 with TRBJ1-1; D uncertain. V was pared by 8 bases and J by 3 bases, with 16 bases between. Germline V gives CDR1 LNHDA, CDR2 SQIVND (reference sequence). The CDR3 has 14 residues.

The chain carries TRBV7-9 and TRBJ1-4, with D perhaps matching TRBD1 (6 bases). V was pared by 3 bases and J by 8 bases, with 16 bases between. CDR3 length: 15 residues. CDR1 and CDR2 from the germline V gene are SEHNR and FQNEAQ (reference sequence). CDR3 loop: CASSFVDLGAEKLFF. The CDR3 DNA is TGTGCCAGCAGCTTTGTCGACCTGGGGGCGGAAAAACTGTTTTTT.

This chain's CDR3 is CASSPSLLALKTDTQYF. The CDR3 region has the DNA TGTGCCAGCTCACCTTCTCTACTAGCGTTGAAAACAGATACGCAGTATTTT. The chain has TRBV18 and TRBJ2-3; 7 positions match TRBD2. The V and J ends lost 3 bases and 3 bases, in that order; junction bases with no gene match: 12. This CDR3 has 17 amino acids. Germline values: CDR1 KGHSH, CDR2 LQKENI. The variable domain in full, completed from reference TRBV18 and TRBJ2-3, reads NAGVMQNPRHLVRRRGQEARLRCSPMKGHSHVYWYRQLPEEGLKFMVYLQKENIIDESGMPKERFSAEFPKEGPSILRIQQVVRGDSAAYFCASSPSLLALKTDTQYFGPGTRLTVL.

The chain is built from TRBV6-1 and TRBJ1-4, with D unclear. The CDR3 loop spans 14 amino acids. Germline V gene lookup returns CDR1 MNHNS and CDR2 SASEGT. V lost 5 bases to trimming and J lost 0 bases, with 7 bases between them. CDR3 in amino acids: CASSIHTTNEKLFF. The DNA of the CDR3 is TGTGCCAGCAGTATACATACAACTAATGAAAAACTGTTTTTT.

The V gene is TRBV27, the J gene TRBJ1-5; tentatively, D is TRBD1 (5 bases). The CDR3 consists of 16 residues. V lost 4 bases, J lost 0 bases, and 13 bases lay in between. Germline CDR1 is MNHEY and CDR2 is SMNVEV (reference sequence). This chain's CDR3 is CASSSTGIYSNQPQHF. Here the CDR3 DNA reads TGTGCCAGCAGTTCTACAGGAATTTATAGCAATCAGCCCCAGCATTTT.

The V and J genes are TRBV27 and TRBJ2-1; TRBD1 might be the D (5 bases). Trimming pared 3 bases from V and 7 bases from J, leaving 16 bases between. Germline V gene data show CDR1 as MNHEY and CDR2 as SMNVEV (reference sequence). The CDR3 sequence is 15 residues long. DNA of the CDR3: TGTGCCAGCAGTTTCCCGGCCAGGGCTTTTAATGAGCAGTTCTTC. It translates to CASSFPARAFNEQFF.

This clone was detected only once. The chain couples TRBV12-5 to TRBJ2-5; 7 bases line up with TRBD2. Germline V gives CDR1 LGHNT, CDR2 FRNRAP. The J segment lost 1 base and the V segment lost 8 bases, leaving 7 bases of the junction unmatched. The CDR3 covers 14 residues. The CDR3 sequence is CASRVGGGQETQYF. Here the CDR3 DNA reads TGTGCTAGTCGAGTTGGCGGGGGCCAAGAGACCCAGTACTTC.

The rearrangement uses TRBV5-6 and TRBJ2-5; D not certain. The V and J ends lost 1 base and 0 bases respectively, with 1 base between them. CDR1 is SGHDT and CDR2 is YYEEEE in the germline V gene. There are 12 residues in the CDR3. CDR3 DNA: TGTGCCAGCAGCTTGTACCAAGAGACCCAGTACTTC. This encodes CASSLYQETQYF.